Below, 8 T cell receptor beta chains from the same sample are listed, as sequenced in a study of CD8 T cells in Susac syndrome. Reverse transcription of roughly 0.5 to 1 ug RNA used random hexamers. TCRdb reprocessed the immunoSEQ multiplex PCR reads with MiXCR, giving one entry per CDR3 protein. The sample consists of 50,000 to 55,000 distinct CDR3 sequences, around 93% of them appearing once. The sequencing sample was made of CD8+ T cells from PBMCs. Receptors were obtained from a human donor with Susac syndrome.

This clonotype has a single count. The V gene is TRBV28, the J gene TRBJ2-1; 11 bases agree with TRBD2. The germline CDR1 and CDR2 sequences are MDHEN and SYDVKM. V lost 3 bases to trimming and J lost 4 bases; unmatched junction nucleotides: 5. The CDR3 has 16 residues. The CDR3 reads CASSFLAGGMYNEQFF. In DNA form, the CDR3 reads TGTGCCAGCAGTTTTTTAGCGGGGGGGATGTACAATGAGCAGTTCTTC.

The DNA for the CDR3 is TGTGCCAGCAGTCCGGGGACGGGAGCTTTCTTT. Its protein is CASSPGTGAFF. This chain joins TRBV12-3 or TRBV12-4 and TRBJ1-1; the D gene is possibly TRBD1 (5 bases). The V end was cut by 5 bases, the J end by 10 bases, with 11 bases between. This CDR3 region has 11 residues.

The V gene is TRBV19, the J gene TRBJ2-7, with D hard to call. The CDR3 is 15 amino acids. Germline values: CDR1 LNHDA, CDR2 SQIVND (reference sequence). V shed 4 bases and J shed 1 base, with 14 bases lying between them. CDR3 sequence reads: CASSSPGLPSYEQYF. The CDR3 DNA follows: TGTGCCAGTAGTAGTCCTGGCCTTCCTTCCTACGAGCAGTACTTC. Variable domain in full (rest from reference TRBV19 and TRBJ2-7): DGGITQSPKYLFRKEGQNVTLSCEQNLNHDAMYWYRQDPGQGLRLIYYSQIVNDFQKGDIAEGYSVSREKKESFPLTVTSAQKNPTAFYLCASSSPGLPSYEQYFGPGTRLTVT.

A few counts support this clonotype. V gene TRBV7-2 combines with J gene TRBJ2-1; either TRBD1 or TRBD2 may fit D (6 bases each). The CDR3 runs 18 residues. V lost 1 base and J lost 3, with 19 bases in between. CDR1 and CDR2 (germline): SGHTA, FQGNSA. CDR3: CASSLVPVKGGDYNEQFF. CDR3 nucleotide sequence: TGTGCCAGCAGCTTAGTGCCCGTTAAGGGGGGAGACTACAATGAGCAGTTCTTC.

V and J are TRBV5-6 and TRBJ1-2; 8 bases are shared with TRBD1. CDR1 SGHDT and CDR2 YYEEEE come from the germline V gene. After removal of 4 bases from V and 7 bases from J, the junction contained 3 bases not matched to a gene. There are 12 residues in the CDR3. DNA for the CDR3: TGTGCCAGCAGCACAGGGGGATCTGGCTACACCTTC. Translated: CASSTGGSGYTF.

The chain employs TRBV20-1 and TRBJ2-2, with D unclear. The germline CDR1 and CDR2 sequences are DFQATT and SNEGSKA (reference sequence). V lost 6 bases to trimming and J lost 7 bases, with 21 bases between them. This CDR3 comprises 15 residues. CDR3 residues: CSAEISSELGGELFF. The CDR3 DNA reads TGCAGTGCCGAGATCTCCTCGGAACTCGGCGGGGAGCTGTTTTTT.

This chain connects TRBV20-1 to TRBJ1-1; D is unresolved. Trimming stripped 5 bases from V and 4 bases from J, with 17 bases between. From germline, CDR1 is DFQATT and CDR2 SNEGSKA (reference sequence). The CDR3 totals 14 residues. The CDR3 region has the DNA TGCAGTGCTCGAAGAGTTGGCACAGTCACTGAAGCTTTCTTT. Encoded protein: CSARRVGTVTEAFF.

The chain employs TRBV20-1 and TRBJ2-7; maybe TRBD1 (6 bases). This CDR3 has 12 residues. V gave up 3 bases and J gave up 1 base, with 7 bases separating them. Germline-derived CDR1 and CDR2 are DFQATT and SNEGSKA (reference sequence). The DNA of the CDR3 is TGCAGTGCTAGTACAGGGTCCTACGAGCAGTACTTC. As protein: CSASTGSYEQYF.